This T cell receptor beta chain derives from a study of cytomegalovirus exposure and HLA in healthy donors (dated by TCRdb to 2016 to 2017). As for the study more broadly: A later analysis indicated that the 100 to 150 validation repertoires were generated on the platform also employed for the 600 to 750 repertoires of the first cohort. The study aimed to test whether signatures of past pathogen exposure could be identified by cataloging public T cell receptors. A separate validation cohort of 90 to 150 different subjects was used in addition to the roughly 620-subject first cohort. The study combined high-throughput TCR immunosequencing, statistical association of individual TCRs with disease status, and machine learning to predict cytomegalovirus infection status. Broader findings and caveats from the paper: The classifier was reported to diagnose cytomegalovirus status with high specificity and sensitivity in both the original cohort and the validation cohort. A total of about 180 TCR beta chains were listed by the study as associated with cytomegalovirus. The authors suggested that the approach could potentially be generalized to other disease states and immunological phenotypes. A few of the identified cytomegalovirus-associated TCR beta chains were confirmed in vitro to be specific for cytomegalovirus antigens. A later analysis lacked HLA typing for the validation cohort, so it scored co-occurrence in that cohort across all 110 or so repertoires. In a later analysis, TCRs clustered in the first cohort were found to also tend to co-occur in the roughly 120 validation repertoires, with 85% to 95% of cluster scores above 0. Across donors, most TCR sequences were observed very rarely, whereas some public TCRs were present in many individuals.

Counted from cysteine to phenylalanine, this CDR3 has 14 amino acids. CDR3 DNA is the only sequence kept; it has 42 bases, read in frame from the first base. V lost 6 bases and J lost 4 bases; the stretch between them is 16 bases long. The germline V gene yields MNHEY for CDR1 and SVGAGI for CDR2. Donors formed part of the validation cohort, which comprised over a hundred subjects and was distinct from the first cohort of 550 to 850 subjects. The library came from the immunoSEQ multiplex PCR assay. Turning to the authors' computational methods: To diagnose cytomegalovirus status from the catalog of TCR beta chain sequences, a statistical classification framework was built. The immuneACCESS repertoire file appears here via TCRdb, limited to in-frame rearrangements. These files lack a portion of the clones; in checked studies, under half of the deficit traces to unresolved V genes, and the cause of the others is not known. V and J calls plus clone size are reproduced from that table; the DNA served to infer D and trimming. The sample table lists some 130,000 clones, 89% of them with a count of one. The ten largest clones represent 0.95% to 1.5% of the sample.

On this clone: The antigen it recognizes is unknown. No base-level quality is on record; no much larger clone is a single base apart.

Specimen: PBMCs. This sequence was found in a woman under 30 in good health and CMV-seronegative. The rearranged chain carries TRBV6-5 and TRBJ2-7, and the D gene may be TRBD1, 6 bases matching. The CDR3 in this case is CASRSGQLFYEQYF. The DNA sequence reads TGTGCCAGCAGGTCGGGACAACTCTTTTACGAGCAGTACTTC.